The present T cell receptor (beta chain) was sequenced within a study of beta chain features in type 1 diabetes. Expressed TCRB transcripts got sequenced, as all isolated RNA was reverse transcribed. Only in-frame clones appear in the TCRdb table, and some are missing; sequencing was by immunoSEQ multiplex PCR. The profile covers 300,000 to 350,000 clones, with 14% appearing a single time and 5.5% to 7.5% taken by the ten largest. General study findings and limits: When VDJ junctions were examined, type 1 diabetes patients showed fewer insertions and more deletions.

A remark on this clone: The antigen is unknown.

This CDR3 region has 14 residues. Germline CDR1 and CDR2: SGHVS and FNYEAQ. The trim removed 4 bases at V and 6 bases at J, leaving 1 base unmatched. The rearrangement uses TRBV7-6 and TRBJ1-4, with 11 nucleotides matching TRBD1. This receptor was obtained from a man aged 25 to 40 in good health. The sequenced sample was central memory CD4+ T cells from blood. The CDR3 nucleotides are TGTGCCAGCAGCTCGGGACAGGGGGATGAAAAACTGTTTTTT. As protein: CASSSGQGDEKLFF. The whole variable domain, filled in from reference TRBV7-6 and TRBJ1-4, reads GAGVSQSPRYKVTKRGQDVALRCDPISGHVSLYWYRQALGQGPEFLTYFNYEAQQDKSGLPNDRFSAERPEGSISTLTIQRTEQRDSAMYRCASSSGQGDEKLFFGSGTQLSVL.